Shown below are 25 T cell receptor beta chains from a single sample sequenced in a study of response to subunit inactivated influenza vaccine. In TCRdb, the RT-PCR reads were re-called with MiXCR into one record per CDR3 protein. The sample contains approximately 520,000 distinct CDR3 sequences, 16% of which appear only once. The sequences come from CD4+ T cells sorted from PBMCs, collected approximately 25 months after vaccination. Source of these receptors: a man aged 50 to 69 who received an inactivated influenza vaccine.

This clonotype has just a few counts. The chain links TRBV4-1 to TRBJ1-5; 8 bases match TRBD1. V dropped 3 bases and J dropped 4; count of bases not matched to a gene: 11. The CDR3 contains 17 residues. Germline V gene sequence: CDR1 MGHRA, CDR2 YSYEKL. DNA of the CDR3: TGCGCCAGCAGCCAGCTATCAGGGGGCATAGGAAATCAGCCCCAGCATTTT. It codes for CASSQLSGGIGNQPQHF.

This sequence joins TRBV4-1 and TRBJ2-5; TRBD1 might be the D (6 bases). This CDR3 has 16 amino acids. Trimming removed 4 bases from V and 2 bases from J, with 17 bases in between. Germline CDR1 reads MGHRA; CDR2 reads YSYEKL. Here the CDR3 reads CASSPMGRGPQETQYF. In DNA form, the CDR3 reads TGCGCCAGCAGCCCCATGGGCAGGGGCCCACAAGAGACCCAGTACTTC.

This clonotype was counted a few times. The rearrangement uses TRBV29-1 and TRBJ2-7, with unresolved D. This CDR3 has 13 residues. Germline V lookup: CDR1 SQVTM, CDR2 ANQGSEA. The V end lost 0 bases, the J end lost 1 base, and 7 bases lay between the germline ends. CDR3 bases: TGCAGCGTTGAAGATCTGGAATCCTACGAGCAGTACTTC. This gives the protein CSVEDLESYEQYF.

V gene TRBV10-3 combines with J gene TRBJ1-1; D gene uncertain. CDR3 size: 13 residues. Germline V gene lookup returns CDR1 ENHRY and CDR2 SYGVKD. The V end lost 4 bases, the J end lost 0 bases, and 6 bases lay between the germline ends. In DNA, the CDR3 is TGTGCCATCAGTGGAGGGTTGAACACTGAAGCTTTCTTT. This gives the protein CAISGGLNTEAFF.

This clonotype was found many times. The rearrangement joins TRBV5-1 to TRBJ1-1; no clear D gene. Deletions cut 3 bases from V and 5 bases from J, with 14 bases between. Germline lookup yields CDR1 SGHRS and CDR2 YFSETQ. CDR3 length equals 14 residues. CDR3 in amino acids: CASSSQVTATEAFF. CDR3 bases: TGCGCCAGCAGCTCGCAGGTCACCGCTACTGAAGCTTTCTTT. Using reference TRBV5-1 and TRBJ1-1 for the parts outside the CDR3, the full variable domain is KAGVTQTPRYLIKTRGQQVTLSCSPISGHRSVSWYQQTPGQGLQFLFEYFSETQRNKGNFPGRFSGRQFSNSRSEMNVSTLELGDSALYLCASSSQVTATEAFFGQGTRLTVV.

A few counts support this clonotype. V is TRBV7-2 and J is TRBJ2-1; TRBD2 might be the D (6 bases). Germline V gene data show CDR1 as SGHTA and CDR2 as FQGNSA. The CDR3 extends over 16 amino acids. Trimming shortened V by 1 base and J by 10 bases, and 20 bases separated the two germline ends. The CDR3 nucleotides are TGTGCCAGCAGCTTAGGAGGCGGGGCCCTCCTAGGCGAGCAGTTCTTC. It translates to CASSLGGGALLGEQFF.

This clonotype was picked up a small number of times. This chain links TRBV20-1 with TRBJ1-2; D perhaps matches TRBD1 (6 bases). The CDR3 spans 11 residues. V was cut by 6 bases and J by 8 bases, with 13 bases left in between. Germline V CDR1 and CDR2: DFQATT, SNEGSKA (reference sequence). This CDR3 reads CSAAQGYGYTF. In DNA form, the CDR3 reads TGCAGTGCGGCTCAGGGGTACGGCTACACCTTC.

This clonotype was recorded many times. The rearrangement links TRBV15 to TRBJ1-5; possibly TRBD1 for D (5 bases). Germline V lookup: CDR1 LNHNV, CDR2 YYDKDF (reference sequence). CDR3 length: 14 amino acids. V was cut by 3 bases and J by 7 bases, with 13 bases left in between. CDR3 nucleotide sequence: TGTGCCACCAGCAGTCCAGGGAGGTTACAGCCCCAGCATTTT. Its protein product is CATSSPGRLQPQHF.

V usage is TRBV9 and J usage is TRBJ1-5, with D perhaps matching TRBD1 (5 bases). Trimming pared 3 bases from V and 0 bases from J, leaving 7 bases between. This CDR3 spans 14 amino acids. The germline gives CDR1 SGDLS, CDR2 YYNGEE. CDR3 loop: CASSGGNSNQPQHF. CDR3 DNA: TGTGCCAGCAGCGGGGGCAATAGCAATCAGCCCCAGCATTTT.

The rearrangement joins TRBV7-9 to TRBJ1-3; D is ambiguous. In germline, CDR1 is SEHNR, CDR2 FQNEAQ (reference sequence). The V end was cut by 1 base, the J end by 1 base, with 8 bases between. The CDR3 has 15 residues. The CDR3 coding sequence is TGTGCCAGCAGCTTAGACTCGGGATCTGGAAACACCATATATTTT. This translates into CASSLDSGSGNTIYF.

The genes are TRBV6-2 or TRBV6-3 and TRBJ1-2, with D unclear. V shed 6 bases and J shed 6 bases, with 14 bases lying between them. CDR3 length: 13 residues. Germline CDR1 is MNHEY and CDR2 is SVGEGT. The CDR3 reads CASSKTVMDGYTF. In DNA, the CDR3 is TGTGCCAGCAGCAAAACTGTTATGGATGGCTACACCTTC.

This clonotype was recorded at least ten times. The genes are TRBV24-1 and TRBJ2-7, with 7 positions matching TRBD2. Germline assignment: CDR1 KGHDR and CDR2 SFDVKD. J was trimmed by 0 bases and V by 3 bases; bases with no gene match: 10. This CDR3 is 17 amino acids long. The CDR3 DNA reads TGTGCCACCAGTGATGCTAGCGGTGGCCCCTCCTCCTACGAGCAGTACTTC. Translated: CATSDASGGPSSYEQYF.

Here the CDR3 reads CASSFSPGGLAGGLGETQYF. Here the CDR3 DNA reads TGTGCCAGCAGCTTCAGTCCTGGCGGGCTAGCGGGAGGGCTTGGGGAGACCCAGTACTTC. The gene calls are TRBV11-2 and TRBJ2-5, with TRBD2 matching 12 bases. The CDR3 spans 20 residues. Losses at the gene ends were 3 bases for V and 5 bases for J; bases not matched to a gene: 19. CDR1 is SGHAT, CDR2 FQNNGV, per germline.

The rearrangement links TRBV20-1 to TRBJ2-1, with 13 bases aligning to TRBD2. The V and J ends lost 5 bases and 10 bases, in that order; junction bases with no gene match: 8. This CDR3 region has 14 residues. Germline CDR1 and CDR2: DFQATT and SNEGSKA (reference sequence). CDR3 in amino acids: CSARRTSGGIEQFF. The CDR3 region has the DNA TGCAGTGCTCGTCGGACTAGCGGGGGAATCGAGCAGTTCTTC.

This clonotype was counted at least ten times. The CDR3 here is CASATSGSGADTQYF. The CDR3 nucleotides read TGTGCCAGCGCGACTAGCGGGAGTGGGGCAGATACGCAGTATTTT. The chain combines TRBV10-3 with TRBJ2-3; 12 bases match TRBD2. The ends lost 10 bases at V and 4 bases at J; junction bases unmatched: 9. The CDR3 has 15 residues. In germline, CDR1 is ENHRY, CDR2 SYGVKD.

There are a few counts of this clonotype. V and J are TRBV5-1 and TRBJ2-3; 8 positions agree with TRBD2. The CDR3 has 14 residues. After removal of 2 bases from V and 6 bases from J, the junction contained 5 bases not matched to a gene. Per the germline V gene, CDR1 is SGHRS and CDR2 is YFSETQ. The CDR3 protein is CASSLAGVMDTQYF. CDR3 DNA: TGCGCCAGCAGCTTAGCGGGAGTAATGGATACGCAGTATTTT.

This clonotype was detected only a few times. The chain links TRBV24-1 to TRBJ2-1; 10 positions match TRBD2. The CDR3 covers 14 residues. Unmatched junction bases numbered 8, after V lost 9 bases and J lost 7 bases. CDR1 and CDR2 (germline): KGHDR, SFDVKD. The CDR3: CATGSGLALNEQFF. CDR3 in DNA: TGTGCCACCGGCTCGGGACTAGCGCTAAATGAGCAGTTCTTC.

The V call is TRBV23-1, the J call TRBJ2-5; no firm D call. TRBV23-1 is known as an ORF, though its function is uncertain. Trimming took 0 bases from V and 5 from J, leaving 10 bases between them. The length of the CDR3 is 14 residues. CDR3 in amino acids: CASSQSSGFETQYF. The CDR3 coding sequence is TGCGCCAGCAGTCAATCGTCGGGTTTCGAGACCCAGTACTTC.

The sample holds a few counts of this clonotype. V usage is TRBV6-2 or TRBV6-3 and J usage is TRBJ2-7, with TRBD2 matching 7 bases. The CDR3 is 13 amino acids. V was clipped by 5 bases and J by 2 bases; unmatched bases: 3. Germline V gene sequence: CDR1 MNHEY, CDR2 SVGEGT. The chain's CDR3 is CASSERGTYEQYF. The CDR3 DNA follows: TGTGCCAGCAGTGAGCGGGGCACCTACGAGCAGTACTTC.

The chain is built from TRBV10-3 and TRBJ2-1; tentatively, D is TRBD2 (7 bases). Germline CDR1 reads ENHRY; CDR2 reads SYGVKD. V dropped 1 base and J dropped 7 bases, with 14 bases sitting between them. The CDR3 covers 15 residues. The CDR3 coding sequence is TGTGCCATCAGTGAGTGGGGGGGGGCAAGTAATGAGCAGTTCTTC. It encodes CAISEWGGASNEQFF.

The V call is TRBV27, the J call TRBJ2-5; D is unclear. The CDR3 covers 13 residues. V lost 1 base to trimming and J lost 2 bases, with 5 bases between them. Germline CDR1 is MNHEY and CDR2 is SMNVEV (reference sequence). The CDR3 protein is CASSLLRQETQYF. The CDR3 nucleotides read TGTGCCAGCAGTTTATTGCGACAAGAGACCCAGTACTTC.

This clonotype came up a few times. The chain employs TRBV6-5 and TRBJ1-6; no firm D call. CDR1 MNHEY and CDR2 SVGAGI come from the germline V gene. This CDR3 comprises 15 residues. Trimming removed 0 bases at V and 7 bases at J, with 10 bases between. CDR3 DNA sequence: TGTGCCAGCAGTTACTCGGACGGTCAGAATTCACCCCTCCACTTT. Protein: CASSYSDGQNSPLHF.

This clonotype was detected many times. This rearrangement joins TRBV29-1 to TRBJ1-2, with D perhaps matching TRBD1 (6 bases). The CDR3 totals 12 residues. Looked up from germline, CDR1 is SQVTM and CDR2 is ANQGSEA. V was pared by 4 bases and J by 5 bases, with 11 bases between. The CDR3: CSVAGHDYGYTF. The CDR3 nucleotides are TGCAGCGTTGCGGGACACGATTATGGCTACACCTTC.

This clonotype was observed a few times. This sequence joins TRBV10-3 and TRBJ1-4; unclear D gene. CDR1 and CDR2 (germline): ENHRY, SYGVKD. This CDR3 comprises 13 residues. Trimming shortened V by 4 bases and J by 8 bases, and 11 bases separated the two germline ends. As DNA, the CDR3 is TGTGCCATCAGTGCGCTTAGGGAAGAAAAACTGTTTTTT. Its protein is CAISALREEKLFF.

This clonotype was found a few times. This chain uses TRBV5-5 with TRBJ2-1, with TRBD2 matching over 7 bases. CDR1 and CDR2 (germline): SGHKS, YYEKEE (reference sequence). The CDR3 runs 15 residues. With 4 bases clipped from V and 2 bases from J, the junction kept 6 bases outside the gene matches. The CDR3 DNA sequence: TGTGCCAGCAGCCCTGGGACTACGACCTACAATGAGCAGTTCTTC. It codes for CASSPGTTTYNEQFF.